This T cell receptor beta chain was sequenced for a study of T cells after posttransplantation cyclophosphamide. Concerning this clone itself: Its antigen is currently unknown. A far larger clone is just one base off, so this is likely a read error.

The assay was immunoSEQ multiplex PCR, and TCRdb's table has in-frame clones only and misses some. The sample has approximately 5,100 clones; roughly 73% are singletons. Whole-study findings and limits: Donor CD8+ memory clones often dominated recipient blood repertoires at later times.

The V end lost 5 bases, the J end lost 1 base, and 20 bases lay between the germline ends. The CDR3 is made up of 17 amino acids. Germline loops: CDR1 PRHDT, CDR2 FYEKMQ (reference sequence). Sampled 1 year posttransplant, controls received myeloablative marrow transplants, methotrexate and a calcineurin inhibitor. The rearrangement links TRBV13 to TRBJ1-1; possible D gene TRBD1, 6 bases. This TCR derives from a female patient between 50 and 59 years old who received an allogeneic stem cell transplant from an unrelated donor, was CMV-positive, and had acute and chronic GVHD. Some T cells may be supplied by the graft donor. The sample consisted of PBMCs, taken roughly 340 days after allogeneic stem cell transplant with calcineurin inhibitor and methotrexate. The CDR3: CASSQDFSTGSNTEAFF. The CDR3 nucleotides are TGTGCCAGCAGCCAAGATTTTTCAACAGGGTCGAACACTGAAGCTTTCTTT.